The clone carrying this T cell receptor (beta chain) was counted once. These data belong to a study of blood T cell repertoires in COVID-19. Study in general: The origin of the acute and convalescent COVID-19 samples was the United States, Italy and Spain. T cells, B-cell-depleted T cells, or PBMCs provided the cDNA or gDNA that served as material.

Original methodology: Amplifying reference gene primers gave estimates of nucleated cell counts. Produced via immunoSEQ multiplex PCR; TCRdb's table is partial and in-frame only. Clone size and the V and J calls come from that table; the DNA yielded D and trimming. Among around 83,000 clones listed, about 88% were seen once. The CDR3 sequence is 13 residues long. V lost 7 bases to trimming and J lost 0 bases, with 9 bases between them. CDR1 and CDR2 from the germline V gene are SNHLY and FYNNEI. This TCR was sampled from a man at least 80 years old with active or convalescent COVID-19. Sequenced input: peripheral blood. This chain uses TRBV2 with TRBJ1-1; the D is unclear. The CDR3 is CASKRLVNTEAFF. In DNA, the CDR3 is TGTGCCAGCAAGCGATTGGTGAACACTGAAGCTTTCTTT.